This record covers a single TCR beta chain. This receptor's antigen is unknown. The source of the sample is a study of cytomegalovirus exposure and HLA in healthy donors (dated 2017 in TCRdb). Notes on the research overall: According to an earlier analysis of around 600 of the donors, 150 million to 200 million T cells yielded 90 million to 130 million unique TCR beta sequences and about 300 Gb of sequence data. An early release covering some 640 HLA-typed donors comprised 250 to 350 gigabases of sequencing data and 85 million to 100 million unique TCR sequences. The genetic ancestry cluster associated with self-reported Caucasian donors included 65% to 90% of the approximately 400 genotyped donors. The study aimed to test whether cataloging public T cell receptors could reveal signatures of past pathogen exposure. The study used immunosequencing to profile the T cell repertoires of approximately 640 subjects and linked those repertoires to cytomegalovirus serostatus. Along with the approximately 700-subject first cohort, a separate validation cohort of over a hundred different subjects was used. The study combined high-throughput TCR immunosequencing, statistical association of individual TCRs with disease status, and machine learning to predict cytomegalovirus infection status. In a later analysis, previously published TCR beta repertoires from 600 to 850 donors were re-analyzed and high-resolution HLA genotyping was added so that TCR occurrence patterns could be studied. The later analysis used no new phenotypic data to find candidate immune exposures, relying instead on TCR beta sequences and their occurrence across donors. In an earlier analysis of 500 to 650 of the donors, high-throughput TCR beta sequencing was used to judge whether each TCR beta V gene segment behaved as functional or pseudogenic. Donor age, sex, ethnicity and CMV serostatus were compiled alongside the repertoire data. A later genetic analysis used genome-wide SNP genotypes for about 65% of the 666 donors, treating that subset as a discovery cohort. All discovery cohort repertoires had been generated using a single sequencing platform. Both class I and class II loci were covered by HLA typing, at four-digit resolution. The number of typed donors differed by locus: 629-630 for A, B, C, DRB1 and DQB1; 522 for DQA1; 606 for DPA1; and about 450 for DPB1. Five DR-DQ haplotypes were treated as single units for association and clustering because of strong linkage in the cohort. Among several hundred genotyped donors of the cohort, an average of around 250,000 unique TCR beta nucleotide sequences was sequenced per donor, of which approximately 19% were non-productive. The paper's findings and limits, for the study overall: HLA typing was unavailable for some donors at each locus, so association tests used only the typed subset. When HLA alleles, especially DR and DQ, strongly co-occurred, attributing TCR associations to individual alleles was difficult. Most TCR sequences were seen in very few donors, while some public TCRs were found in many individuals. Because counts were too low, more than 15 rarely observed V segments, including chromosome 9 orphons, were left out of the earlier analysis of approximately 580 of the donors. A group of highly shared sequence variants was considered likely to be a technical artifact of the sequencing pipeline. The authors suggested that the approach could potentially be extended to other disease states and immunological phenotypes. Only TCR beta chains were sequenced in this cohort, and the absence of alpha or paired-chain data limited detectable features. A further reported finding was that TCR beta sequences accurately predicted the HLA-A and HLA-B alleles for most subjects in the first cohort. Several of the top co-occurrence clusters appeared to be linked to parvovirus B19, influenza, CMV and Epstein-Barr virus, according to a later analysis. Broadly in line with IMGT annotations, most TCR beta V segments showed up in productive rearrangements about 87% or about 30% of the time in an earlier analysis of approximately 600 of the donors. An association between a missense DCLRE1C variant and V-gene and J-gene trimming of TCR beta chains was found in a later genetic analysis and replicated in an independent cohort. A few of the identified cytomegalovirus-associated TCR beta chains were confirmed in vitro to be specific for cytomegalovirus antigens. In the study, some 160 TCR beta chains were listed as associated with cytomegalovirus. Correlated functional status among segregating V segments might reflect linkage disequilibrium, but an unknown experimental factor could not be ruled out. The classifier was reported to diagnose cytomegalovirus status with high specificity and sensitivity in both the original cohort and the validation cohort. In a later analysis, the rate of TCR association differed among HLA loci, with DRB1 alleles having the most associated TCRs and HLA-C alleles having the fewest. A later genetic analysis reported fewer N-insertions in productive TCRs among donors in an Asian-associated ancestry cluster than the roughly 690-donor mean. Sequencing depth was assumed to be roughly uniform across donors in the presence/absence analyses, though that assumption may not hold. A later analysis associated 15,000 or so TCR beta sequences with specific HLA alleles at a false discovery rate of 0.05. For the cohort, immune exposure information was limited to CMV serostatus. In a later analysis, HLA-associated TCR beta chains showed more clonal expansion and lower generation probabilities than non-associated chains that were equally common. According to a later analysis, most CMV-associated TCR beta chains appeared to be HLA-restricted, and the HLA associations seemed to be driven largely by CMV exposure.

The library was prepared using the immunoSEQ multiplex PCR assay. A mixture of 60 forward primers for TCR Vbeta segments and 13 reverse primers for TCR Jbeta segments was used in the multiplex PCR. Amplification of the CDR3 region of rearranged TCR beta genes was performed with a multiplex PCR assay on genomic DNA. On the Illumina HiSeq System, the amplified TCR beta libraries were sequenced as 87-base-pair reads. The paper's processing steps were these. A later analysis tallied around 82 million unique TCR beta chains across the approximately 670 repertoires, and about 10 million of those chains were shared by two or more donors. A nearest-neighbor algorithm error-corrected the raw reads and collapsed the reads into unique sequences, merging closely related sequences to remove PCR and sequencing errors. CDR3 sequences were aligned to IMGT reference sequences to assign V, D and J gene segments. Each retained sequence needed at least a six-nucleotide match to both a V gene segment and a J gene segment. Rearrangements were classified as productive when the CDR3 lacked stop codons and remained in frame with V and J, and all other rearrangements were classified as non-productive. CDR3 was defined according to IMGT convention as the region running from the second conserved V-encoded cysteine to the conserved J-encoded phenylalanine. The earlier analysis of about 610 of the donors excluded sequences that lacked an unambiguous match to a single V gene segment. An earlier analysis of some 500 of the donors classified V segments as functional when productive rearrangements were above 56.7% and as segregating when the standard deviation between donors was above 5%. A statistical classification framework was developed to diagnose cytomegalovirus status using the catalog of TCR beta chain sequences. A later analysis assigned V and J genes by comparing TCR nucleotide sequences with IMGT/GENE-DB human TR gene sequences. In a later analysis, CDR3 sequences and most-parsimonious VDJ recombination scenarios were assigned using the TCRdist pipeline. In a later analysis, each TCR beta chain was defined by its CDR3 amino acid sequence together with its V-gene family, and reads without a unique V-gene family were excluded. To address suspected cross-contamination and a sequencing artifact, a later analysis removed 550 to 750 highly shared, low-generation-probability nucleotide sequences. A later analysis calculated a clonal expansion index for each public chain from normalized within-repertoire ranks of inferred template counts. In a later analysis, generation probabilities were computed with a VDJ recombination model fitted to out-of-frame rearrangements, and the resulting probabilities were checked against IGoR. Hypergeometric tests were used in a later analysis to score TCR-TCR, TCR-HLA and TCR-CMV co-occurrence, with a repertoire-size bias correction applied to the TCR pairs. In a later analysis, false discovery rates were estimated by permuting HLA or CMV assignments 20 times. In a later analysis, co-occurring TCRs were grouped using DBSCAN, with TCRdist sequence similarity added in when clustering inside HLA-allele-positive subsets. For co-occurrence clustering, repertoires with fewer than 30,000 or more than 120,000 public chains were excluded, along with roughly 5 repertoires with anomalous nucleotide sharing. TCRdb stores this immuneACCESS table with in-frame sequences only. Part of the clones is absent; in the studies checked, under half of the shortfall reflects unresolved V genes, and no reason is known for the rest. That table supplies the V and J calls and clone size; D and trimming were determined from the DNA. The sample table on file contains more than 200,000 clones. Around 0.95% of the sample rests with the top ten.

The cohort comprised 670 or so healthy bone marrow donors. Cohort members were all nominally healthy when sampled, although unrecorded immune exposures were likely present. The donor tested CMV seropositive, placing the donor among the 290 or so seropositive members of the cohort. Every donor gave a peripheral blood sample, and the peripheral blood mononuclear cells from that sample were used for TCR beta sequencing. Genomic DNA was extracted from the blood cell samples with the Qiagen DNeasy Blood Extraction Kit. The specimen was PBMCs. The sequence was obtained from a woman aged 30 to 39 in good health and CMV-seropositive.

The CDR3 protein is CASSPVAGELGYEQYF. DNA sequence: TGCGCCAGCAGCCCAGTAGCGGGAGAGCTTGGCTACGAGCAGTACTTC. Rearrangement joined TRBV4-3 to TRBJ2-7, with 9 bases matching TRBD2. The CDR1 and CDR2 encoded by the germline V gene are LGHNA and YSLEER. From cysteine to phenylalanine, the CDR3 is 16 amino acids long. The DNA shown is the 48-base CDR3, in frame from base 1. Trimming leaves V shorter by 4 bases and J shorter by 3 bases, with the junction holding 10 bases beyond the gene matches.